The source of this T cell receptor beta chain is a study of cytomegalovirus exposure and HLA in healthy donors. Study-wide results and caveats: In most subjects, TCR beta sequences reportedly gave accurate predictions of HLA-A and HLA-B alleles. Roughly even sequencing depth across donors was the assumption behind the presence/absence analyses. Using the classifier, cytomegalovirus status was reportedly diagnosed with high specificity and sensitivity.

This cohort consisted of healthy bone marrow donors. As to this clone: As yet, its antigen is unknown.

13 Jbeta primers and 60 Vbeta primers were used for the PCR. This table comes from immunoSEQ multiplex PCR, and its TCRdb copy is limited to in-frame clones, with some not included. In the table there are roughly 180,000 clones, 80% of which are singletons. Germline V gene data show CDR1 as SGHRS and CDR2 as YFSETQ. CDR3 size: 17 residues. Trimming removed 0 bases at V and 0 bases at J, with 13 bases between. The receptor was derived from a girl aged 10 to 17 in good health and CMV-seropositive. The chain uses TRBV5-1 and TRBJ1-3, with D possibly matching TRBD1 (6 bases). The sequencing input was PBMCs. CDR3 region: CASSLVRQGFSGNTIYF. CDR3 in DNA: TGCGCCAGCAGCTTGGTCCGGCAGGGGTTCTCTGGAAACACCATATATTTT.